This TCR beta chain was obtained from a study of OX40 agonist ivuxolimab in advanced cancers. For the study in its entirety: Ivuxolimab was an agonistic, fully human IgG2 monoclonal antibody directed against OX40 (CD134), a costimulatory receptor. The point of sequencing TCRbeta in the periphery was to test whether ivuxolimab changed TCR sequence diversity and drove clonal T-cell expansion. Of the roughly 52 dose-escalation patients, hepatocellular carcinoma was present in roughly 19, melanoma in approximately 15, renal cell carcinoma in 9 and head and neck cancer in 9. The dose-escalation cohort was over 70% male with a mean age of around 64 years, ranging from roughly 20 to 80. Three dose-escalation patients achieved partial responses, one with hepatocellular carcinoma and two with cutaneous melanoma. Prior anti-PD-1, anti-PD-L1 or anti-CTLA-4 therapy was permitted, and 40% of dose-escalation patients had received checkpoint inhibitors. Intravenous ivuxolimab was administered to patients every 2 weeks at six dose levels: 0.01, 0.1, 0.3, 1.5, 3 and 10 mg/kg. The paper describes the monotherapy dose-escalation part (N of about 50 patients) of the phase I trial of ivuxolimab. Overall study results and their limits: At doses of 0.1 to 3.0 mg/kg, clonal expansion of both CD4+ and CD8+ T cells in blood was seen between baseline and week 6. The antigen specificity of the peripheral T cells that underwent clonal expansion was not determined. In the 0.1-3.0 mg/kg groups, partial responders were among the patients with the lowest normalized peripheral clonal expansion, particularly in CD8+ T cells. After ivuxolimab, more expanded clones were found on average in CD8+ T cells than in CD4+ T cells. Low levels of normalized T-cell clonal expansion were also seen in some nonresponding patients.

For sequencing of the TCRbeta CDR3 region, genomic DNA was extracted from the sorted cells. The immunoSEQ Assay was used to sequence the TCRbeta CDR3 regions. TCRdb re-hosts the immuneACCESS table, in-frame sequences only. Its copies lack some clones; in the studies checked, an unresolved V gene accounts for under half of them, and the cause for the rest is not known. In this sample the table shows about 6,700 clones, 94% of which occur a single time. Roughly 10% of the sample comes from the top ten. Patients with autoimmune disease history or receiving systemic immunosuppression were excluded from the trial. Peripheral blood for TCR sequencing was collected from all dose cohorts at baseline, on cycle 4 day 1, and on cycle 7 day 1. Samples were obtained from an open-label, multicenter, first-in-human phase I dose-escalation trial of ivuxolimab. Adults with locally advanced or metastatic head and neck squamous cell, hepatocellular, melanoma or renal cell carcinoma were enrolled in the trial. Before TCR sequencing, CD4+ T cells and CD8+ T cells from peripheral blood were sorted into separate populations.

A word on this clone: This clone's antigen is unknown. No much larger clonotype is one base removed from it; base qualities were not supplied.

Looking up the germline V gene (reference sequence) yields CDR1 GTSNPN and CDR2 SVGIG. At the junction V is shortened by 4 bases and J by 7 bases; bases outside the gene matches: 5. The CDR3 measures 12 amino acids from cysteine to phenylalanine. The CDR3 DNA has 36 bases and is translated from base 1. The clonotype originates from an adult with an advanced solid tumor such as melanoma, head and neck, liver or kidney cancer. Recombination joined TRBV30 with TRBJ2-3; a stretch of 7 junction bases matches TRBD1. The sequencing used CD4+ or CD8+ T cells sorted from blood, collected in a trial of the OX40 agonist ivuxolimab. The nucleotide sequence is given as TGTGCCTGGATGTCAGGGGGTTATACGCAGTATTTT. It codes for CAWMSGGYTQYF.